One and the same sample provided the 14 T cell receptor beta chains below, sequenced in a study of graft-versus-host responses after intestinal transplantation. Their antigens remain unidentified. Generated by immunoSEQ multiplex PCR, the TCRdb table keeps only in-frame clones and is missing some. The sample has approximately 130,000 clones, approximately 94% seen once. The input for sequencing was unstimulated CD4+ T cells sorted from spleen or lymph node cells, taken before intestinal transplant. These receptors all stem from a human donor who received an intestinal transplant.

The chain is built from TRBV5-6 and TRBJ2-3, with D possibly TRBD1 on 6 matching bases. Germline values: CDR1 SGHDT, CDR2 YYEEEE. This CDR3 is 14 amino acids long. The V and J ends lost 4 bases and 3 bases respectively, with 12 bases between them. CDR3 residues: CASSEGTSTDTQYF. The CDR3 DNA reads as TGTGCCAGCAGCGAGGGGACATCGACAGATACGCAGTATTTT.

The chain combines TRBV12-5 with TRBJ2-7, with 9 bases aligning to TRBD1. The CDR3 has 13 amino acids. Germline CDR1 LGHNT, CDR2 FRNRAP. V dropped 6 bases and J dropped 6; count of bases not matched to a gene: 6. This CDR3 is CASGPDRGGEQYF. DNA of the CDR3: TGTGCTAGTGGCCCGGACAGGGGAGGCGAGCAGTACTTC. The variable domain in full, completed from reference TRBV12-5 and TRBJ2-7, reads DARVTQTPRHKVTEMGQEVTMRCQPILGHNTVFWYRQTMMQGLELLAYFRNRAPLDDSGMPKDRFSAEMPDATLATLKIQPSEPRDSAVYFCASGPDRGGEQYFGPGTRLTVT.

This chain links TRBV7-8 with TRBJ1-1, with 8 bases that match TRBD1. The length of the CDR3 is 13 residues. Germline CDR1 is SGHVS and CDR2 is FQNEAQ. The V gene end was trimmed by 3 bases and the J gene end by 7 bases; junction bases not matched to a gene: 4. The CDR3 is CASSFRQGLEAFF. As DNA, the CDR3 is TGTGCCAGCAGCTTCCGACAGGGGCTTGAAGCTTTCTTT.

The V call is TRBV11-2, the J call TRBJ1-1; D is ambiguous. This CDR3 has 17 residues. V lost 4 bases, J lost 2 bases, and 20 bases lay in between. Germline V gene lookup returns CDR1 SGHAT and CDR2 FQNNGV. The CDR3 sequence: CASSSAHGSGANTEAFF. The DNA for the CDR3 is TGTGCCAGCAGCTCGGCTCATGGGTCGGGTGCAAACACTGAAGCTTTCTTT.

The chain recombines TRBV15 with TRBJ2-1; a possible D gene is TRBD2 (6 bases). Germline values: CDR1 LNHNV, CDR2 YYDKDF (reference sequence). This CDR3 region has 12 residues. Trimming took off 11 bases at V and 3 bases at J, with 11 bases between the two ends. The CDR3 here is CAGTGDYNEQFF. The CDR3 DNA reads as TGTGCCGGGACGGGGGACTACAATGAGCAGTTCTTC.

The genes are TRBV7-2 and TRBJ2-7; D call uncertain. The V gene's germline CDR1 is SGHTA and CDR2 FQGNSA. The length of the CDR3 is 12 residues. V was clipped by 1 base and J by 6 bases, with 7 bases between them. The CDR3 region is CASSLVAFEQYF. In DNA form, the CDR3 reads TGTGCCAGCAGCTTAGTAGCCTTCGAGCAGTACTTC.

The chain joins TRBV19 to TRBJ1-5, with 9 bases lining up with TRBD1. V lost 5 bases, J lost 5 bases, and 4 bases stayed unmatched. The CDR3 loop spans 14 amino acids. Germline CDR1 reads LNHDA; CDR2 reads SQIVND (reference sequence). The CDR3: CASSGTGKDQPQHF. CDR3 DNA: TGTGCCAGTAGTGGGACAGGGAAGGATCAGCCCCAGCATTTT.

The chain recombines TRBV6-1 with TRBJ2-5, with 10 nucleotides matching TRBD1. Losses at the gene ends were 5 bases for V and 4 bases for J; bases not matched to a gene: 7. From germline, CDR1 is MNHNS and CDR2 SASEGT. There are 15 residues in the CDR3. CDR3 in amino acids: CASSSGTGVRETQYF. The CDR3 bases are TGTGCCAGCAGTTCCGGGACAGGGGTTCGAGAGACCCAGTACTTC.

This chain connects TRBV7-6 to TRBJ2-5; 9 bases map to TRBD1. After removal of 5 bases from V and 1 base from J, the junction contained 8 bases not matched to a gene. The CDR3 loop spans 16 amino acids. The germline V gene has CDR1 SGHVS and CDR2 FNYEAQ. The DNA for the CDR3 is TGTGCCAGCAGCCAAACCCCGGGACAGGGCCAAGAGACCCAGTACTTC. Its translation is CASSQTPGQGQETQYF.

V gene TRBV6-5 combines with J gene TRBJ1-5, with TRBD1 matching 8 bases. Germline trimming cut 5 bases from V and 9 bases from J; bases unmatched to any gene: 12. CDR3 size: 15 residues. Germline CDR1 is MNHEY and CDR2 is SVGAGI. DNA for the CDR3: TGTGCCAGCAGTATTGGACAGGGTACTTTGGGGCCCCAGCATTTT. Translated: CASSIGQGTLGPQHF.

The chain combines TRBV25-1 with TRBJ2-3, with D perhaps being TRBD1 or TRBD2 (5 bases each). This CDR3 comprises 16 residues. Germline CDR1 reads MGHDK; CDR2 reads SYGVNS. V was cut by 3 bases and J by 5 bases, with 18 bases left in between. CDR3 nucleotide sequence: TGTGCCAGCAGTGAGCCCGGGGACCGACGAAAAGATACGCAGTATTTT. Its translation is CASSEPGDRRKDTQYF.

The chain joins TRBV2 to TRBJ1-5; the D is unclear. In germline, CDR1 is SNHLY, CDR2 FYNNEI. The CDR3 loop spans 14 amino acids. V was shortened by 7 bases and J by 0 bases, with 10 bases between the two germline ends. In DNA form, the CDR3 reads TGTGCCAGCAATGCTGGGGTTAGCAATCAGCCCCAGCATTTT. Translation: CASNAGVSNQPQHF.

The CDR3 nucleotides read TGTGCCAGCAGCTGGGGGGGGCAAGCCAATGAGCAGTTCTTC. This encodes CASSWGGQANEQFF. This rearrangement joins TRBV7-6 to TRBJ2-1; D is perhaps TRBD2 (7 bases). V lost 4 bases to trimming and J lost 6 bases, with 13 bases between them. The CDR3 is made up of 14 amino acids. Germline CDR1 is SGHVS and CDR2 is FNYEAQ.

The rearrangement uses TRBV4-1 and TRBJ1-6; D perhaps matches TRBD1 (5 bases). Germline-derived CDR1 and CDR2 are MGHRA and YSYEKL. The ends were cut back, 6 bases at V and 9 bases at J, with 24 bases in the middle. The CDR3 is 17 amino acids. The CDR3 sequence: CASSQSGAQGWSSPLHF. The CDR3 nucleotides read TGCGCCAGCAGTCAATCCGGCGCCCAGGGATGGTCTTCACCCCTCCACTTT.